This TCR beta chain was recovered during a study of blood T cell repertoires in COVID-19. Study summary: T cells, B-cell-depleted T cells, or PBMCs supplied cDNA or gDNA.

The table came from immunoSEQ multiplex PCR; TCRdb's copy has only in-frame clones and leaves some out. The sample lists around 200,000 clones, about 87% occurring once. Germline V gene data show CDR1 as PRHDT and CDR2 as FYEKMQ (reference sequence). V was clipped by 1 base and J by 1 base, with 8 bases between them. This CDR3 region has 15 residues. This TCR came from a man younger than 35 with active or convalescent COVID-19. J is TRBJ2-1 and V is TRBV13; no firm D call. Sequencing input: peripheral blood. In DNA form, the CDR3 reads TGTGCCAGCAGCTTAGTGTCAGGATCCTACAATGAGCAGTTCTTC. This sequence encodes CASSLVSGSYNEQFF.